The 28 T cell receptor beta chains below all came from one sample that was sequenced in a study of blood T cells in healthy people across ages. With a J-beta primer mix and a sample-barcoded 5' primer, a second PCR ran about 7 to 12 cycles. TCRdb called the 5' RACE reads again in MiXCR, with one record for every CDR3 protein. The table shows about 1,400,000 distinct CDR3 sequences, with approximately 63% occurring only once. Sequencing input: blood. These receptors were taken from a man between 18 and 35 years old in good health.

The V and J genes are TRBV4-2 and TRBJ1-4; no clear D gene. The CDR3 is 14 residues long. Germline V CDR1 and CDR2: LGHNA, YNFKEQ. V lost 4 bases and J 8 bases, leaving 14 bases between the germline ends. The CDR3 here is CASSLDRMGEKLFF. In DNA, the CDR3 is TGTGCCAGCAGCCTCGACCGTATGGGGGAAAAACTGTTTTTT.

A few counts support this clonotype. The chain joins TRBV5-6 to TRBJ2-2, with D possibly matching TRBD2 (5 bases). The ends were cut back, 0 bases at V and 4 bases at J, with 7 bases in the middle. Germline CDR1 reads SGHDT; CDR2 reads YYEEEE. The CDR3 covers 14 residues. Here the CDR3 reads CASSLVGSTGELFF. CDR3 DNA sequence: TGTGCCAGCAGCTTGGTTGGGAGCACCGGGGAGCTGTTTTTT.

V gene TRBV5-1 combines with J gene TRBJ2-1; unclear D gene. The ends were cut back, 0 bases at V and 9 bases at J, with 10 bases in the middle. Germline-derived CDR1 and CDR2 are SGHRS and YFSETQ. The CDR3 is 13 amino acids. The CDR3 reads CASSLVSVSEQFF. The CDR3 DNA reads as TGCGCCAGCAGCTTGGTATCAGTTTCTGAGCAGTTCTTC. Variable domain in full (rest from reference TRBV5-1 and TRBJ2-1): KAGVTQTPRYLIKTRGQQVTLSCSPISGHRSVSWYQQTPGQGLQFLFEYFSETQRNKGNFPGRFSGRQFSNSRSEMNVSTLELGDSALYLCASSLVSVSEQFFGPGTRLTVL.

This chain uses TRBV20-1 with TRBJ2-1; TRBD2 agrees at 10 bases. Germline values: CDR1 DFQATT, CDR2 SNEGSKA (reference sequence). Germline trimming cut 3 bases from V and 14 bases from J; bases unmatched to any gene: 16. The CDR3 length is 15 residues. The CDR3 bases are TGCAGTGCTAGGGCAAGCGGGAGGGGCCTTTTGGGGGAGTTCTTC. Protein product: CSARASGRGLLGEFF.

The rearrangement links TRBV7-8 to TRBJ2-5; D possibly corresponds to TRBD1 (5 bases). Trimming shortened V by 4 bases and J by 4 bases, and 13 bases separated the two germline ends. The CDR3 has 14 amino acids. Germline lookup yields CDR1 SGHVS and CDR2 FQNEAQ. Here the CDR3 DNA reads TGTGCCAGCAGCTCCCGACCTAGGGGAGAGACCCAGTACTTC. As protein: CASSSRPRGETQYF. Filled out from reference TRBV7-8 and TRBJ2-5, the complete variable domain reads GAGVSQSPRYKVAKRGQDVALRCDPISGHVSLFWYQQALGQGPEFLTYFQNEAQLDKSGLPSDRFFAERPEGSVSTLKIQRTQQEDSAVYLCASSSRPRGETQYFGPGTRLLVL.

The genes are TRBV12-3 or TRBV12-4 and TRBJ2-7; D is perhaps TRBD2 (5 bases). TRBJ2-5 explains the end of the DNA better; the J call may be wrong. This CDR3 has 14 amino acids. The CDR3 reads CASSYGLSGETQYF. Here the CDR3 DNA reads TGTGCCAGCAGTTACGGACTGTCGGGGGAGACCCAGTACTTC.

The chain employs TRBV6-5 and TRBJ2-1, with unresolved D. The CDR3 contains 15 residues. Trimming removed 11 bases at V and 7 bases at J, with 24 bases between. Per germline, CDR1 MNHEY and CDR2 SVGAGI. Here the CDR3 reads CASTFTAAEVNEQFF. Written as DNA, the CDR3 is TGTGCCTCGACGTTTACGGCCGCTGAGGTGAATGAGCAGTTCTTC.

This sequence joins TRBV7-6 and TRBJ1-1; no clear D gene. CDR1 and CDR2 (germline): SGHVS, FNYEAQ. Trimming took 2 bases from V and 1 from J, leaving 14 bases between them. There are 16 residues in the CDR3. CDR3 residues: CASSLLRAEANTEAFF. CDR3 nucleotides: TGTGCCAGCAGCTTATTGAGAGCGGAGGCGAACACTGAAGCTTTCTTT. Together with reference TRBV7-6 and TRBJ1-1, the CDR3 gives the full variable domain: GAGVSQSPRYKVTKRGQDVALRCDPISGHVSLYWYRQALGQGPEFLTYFNYEAQQDKSGLPNDRFSAERPEGSISTLTIQRTEQRDSAMYRCASSLLRAEANTEAFFGQGTRLTVV.

V is TRBV5-1 and J is TRBJ1-5; 7 nucleotides agree with TRBD1. The CDR3 sequence is 15 residues long. Germline V CDR1 and CDR2: SGHRS, YFSETQ. V shed 1 base, J shed 9 bases, and the junction held 10 bases outside the gene matches. CDR3 protein: CASSLTTGMNWPQHF. The CDR3 nucleotides are TGCGCCAGCAGCTTGACGACAGGGATGAACTGGCCCCAGCATTTT.

The genes are TRBV10-3 and TRBJ2-3; TRBD2 might be the D (5 bases). V shed 2 bases and J shed 2 bases, with 17 bases lying between them. The CDR3 is 17 residues long. CDR1 and CDR2 from the germline V gene are ENHRY and SYGVKD. Written as DNA, the CDR3 is TGTGCCATCAGTGAGGTGGTAGCAGGAGGTTTCACAGATACGCAGTATTTT. Amino acid sequence: CAISEVVAGGFTDTQYF.

The gene calls are TRBV20-1 and TRBJ2-7, with 12 bases lining up with TRBD2. The germline V gene encodes CDR1 DFQATT and CDR2 SNEGSKA (reference sequence). The CDR3 sequence is 15 residues long. V shed 5 bases and J 7 bases; nucleotides not matched to a gene: 12. CDR3 protein: CSAPFLAGGSNEQYF. Here the CDR3 DNA reads TGCAGTGCTCCCTTTCTAGCGGGAGGGAGCAATGAGCAGTACTTC.

This clonotype was detected only a few times. The V and J genes are TRBV4-2 and TRBJ2-4; unclear D gene. Germline V gene sequence: CDR1 LGHNA, CDR2 YNFKEQ. V dropped 4 bases and J dropped 3 bases, with 7 bases sitting between them. This CDR3 has 13 residues. Written as DNA, the CDR3 is TGTGCCAGCAGCCGAGAGAGCAAAAACATTCAGTACTTC. Translation gives CASSRESKNIQYF.

Note on this clonotype: Compared with germline, one end of the junction differs, possibly owing to a read error. The CDR3 region has the DNA TGCGCCAGCAGCCCAACCCCTGGTACTAGCGGCACAGATAGGCAGTATTTT. Amino acids: CASSPTPGTSGTDRQYF. V usage is TRBV5-1 and J usage is TRBJ2-3; 8 bases agree with TRBD2. Germline loops: CDR1 SGHRS, CDR2 YFSETQ. This CDR3 region has 17 residues. Variable domain in full (rest from reference TRBV5-1 and TRBJ2-3): KAGVTQTPRYLIKTRGQQVTLSCSPISGHRSVSWYQQTPGQGLQFLFEYFSETQRNKGNFPGRFSGRQFSNSRSEMNVSTLELGDSALYLCASSPTPGTSGTDRQYFGPGTRLTVL.

The chain carries TRBV6-6 and TRBJ2-6; maybe TRBD1 (5 bases). The germline V gene encodes CDR1 MNHNY and CDR2 SVGAGI (reference sequence). The CDR3 consists of 16 residues. V shed 5 bases and J shed 2 bases, with 13 bases lying between them. The CDR3 protein is CASSKNRQTGANVLTF. Here the CDR3 DNA reads TGTGCCAGCAGTAAAAACCGACAGACTGGGGCCAACGTCCTGACTTTC.

The rearrangement joins TRBV20-1 to TRBJ2-4, with D perhaps TRBD2 (6 bases). CDR3 size: 14 residues. Germline V gene lookup returns CDR1 DFQATT and CDR2 SNEGSKA (reference sequence). Trimming took 3 bases from V and 13 from J, leaving 22 bases between them. Here the CDR3 DNA reads TGCAGTGCTAGGAAAGCTCTAGCGATTTATGAGCAGTACTTC. It codes for CSARKALAIYEQYF.

This chain joins TRBV7-9 and TRBJ2-7; 8 nucleotides match TRBD1. Germline CDR1 SEHNR, CDR2 FQNEAQ (reference sequence). After removal of 5 bases from V and 2 bases from J, the junction contained 11 bases not matched to a gene. The CDR3 spans 16 residues. CDR3 nucleotide sequence: TGTGCCAGCAGCCCAACCGGGACAGGCCCAACCTACGAGCAGTACTTC. This encodes CASSPTGTGPTYEQYF. Filled out from reference TRBV7-9 and TRBJ2-7, the complete variable domain reads DTGVSQNPRHKITKRGQNVTFRCDPISEHNRLYWYRQTLGQGPEFLTYFQNEAQLEKSRLLSDRFSAERPKGSFSTLEIQRTEQGDSAMYLCASSPTGTGPTYEQYFGPGTRLTVT.

The CDR3 loop reads CASSRGLGQGNQPQHF. In DNA, the CDR3 is TGTGCCAGCAGCCGGGGTCTTGGACAGGGAAATCAGCCCCAGCATTTT. The chain has TRBV12-3 or TRBV12-4 and TRBJ1-5, with 8 nucleotides matching TRBD1. V dropped 6 bases and J dropped 4; count of bases not matched to a gene: 11. The CDR3 runs to 16 residues.

The chain carries TRBV11-2 and TRBJ2-1; no clear D gene. CDR3 length: 11 amino acids. Per germline, CDR1 SGHAT and CDR2 FQNNGV. Trimming shortened V by 0 bases and J by 15 bases, and 9 bases separated the two germline ends. CDR3 coding DNA: TGTGCCAGCAGCTTAGAGCCTAAGCGGTTCTTC. It codes for CASSLEPKRFF.

This chain connects TRBV29-1 to TRBJ2-1; D ambiguous. The germline V gene has CDR1 SQVTM and CDR2 ANQGSEA. With 3 bases removed from V and 7 bases from J, the gap between germline ends came to 13 bases. The CDR3 is made up of 13 amino acids. CDR3 nucleotide sequence: TGCAGCGTTGAGGGTCGGAGAGCGAATGAGCAGTTCTTC. Translated, it gives CSVEGRRANEQFF.

This clonotype was seen more than once but under ten times. V usage is TRBV5-1 and J usage is TRBJ1-2; 8 positions agree with TRBD1. Per the germline V gene, CDR1 is SGHRS and CDR2 is YFSETQ. With V trimmed by 0 bases and J by 3 bases, 4 bases remained unmatched. The CDR3 covers 15 residues. The CDR3 here is CASSLGLDRDYGYTF. As DNA, the CDR3 is TGCGCCAGCAGCTTGGGCCTGGACAGGGACTATGGCTACACCTTC.

The chain links TRBV6-1 to TRBJ2-1; D call uncertain. V lost 4 bases and J 0 bases, leaving 13 bases between the germline ends. This CDR3 contains 16 residues. CDR1 MNHNS and CDR2 SASEGT come from the germline V gene. CDR3 amino acids: CASSVAEWVSYNEQFF. The CDR3 DNA follows: TGTGCCAGCAGTGTAGCTGAGTGGGTCTCCTACAATGAGCAGTTCTTC.

This chain uses TRBV3-1 with TRBJ2-6; 10 nucleotides line up with TRBD2. V shed 4 bases and J 4 bases; nucleotides not matched to a gene: 13. The germline V gene encodes CDR1 LGHDT and CDR2 YNNKEL (reference sequence). The CDR3 consists of 19 residues. The DNA of the CDR3 is TGTGCCAGCAGCCCCCAACTAGCGGGACCATCTTTGGGGGCCAACGTCCTGACTTTC. Translation gives CASSPQLAGPSLGANVLTF.

The chain carries TRBV6-4 and TRBJ2-5; tentatively, D is TRBD2 (5 bases). V was pared by 2 bases and J by 14 bases, with 18 bases between. The CDR3 is 13 amino acids. Germline CDR1 and CDR2: MRHNA and SNTAGT. CDR3 sequence reads: CASSDPSEGPGYF. As DNA, the CDR3 is TGTGCCAGCAGTGACCCCAGCGAGGGTCCCGGATACTTC.

The rearrangement uses TRBV7-9 and TRBJ2-3, with TRBD2 as a possible D gene (7 bases). This CDR3 is 16 amino acids long. V was clipped by 8 bases and J by 6 bases, with 24 bases between them. Germline loops: CDR1 SEHNR, CDR2 FQNEAQ (reference sequence). Written as DNA, the CDR3 is TGTGCCAGCGGCGCACCGGGGGGCGTTGTGGTTGATACGCAGTATTTT. This translates into CASGAPGGVVVDTQYF.

The rearrangement joins TRBV6-1 to TRBJ2-7, with TRBD2 matching over 12 bases. Unmatched junction bases numbered 5, after V lost 8 bases and J lost 0 bases. The germline CDR1 and CDR2 sequences are MNHNS and SASEGT. The CDR3 contains 15 residues. This CDR3 is CASCTLAGGSYEQYF. CDR3 sequence (DNA): TGTGCCAGCTGTACACTAGCGGGGGGCTCCTACGAGCAGTACTTC.

This rearrangement joins TRBV20-1 to TRBJ2-3; D is perhaps TRBD1 (7 bases). The germline V gene encodes CDR1 DFQATT and CDR2 SNEGSKA (reference sequence). The CDR3 length is 17 residues. The V end lost 1 base, the J end lost 6 bases, and 23 bases lay between the germline ends. This CDR3 reads CSARGLVLATQGDTQYF. As DNA, the CDR3 is TGCAGTGCTAGAGGGTTGGTACTAGCAACACAGGGGGATACGCAGTATTTT.

The CDR3 coding sequence is TGCAGTGCTCCCCGGCGCGGGGAGACCCAGTACTTC. Protein product: CSAPRRGETQYF. The chain is built from TRBV20-1 and TRBJ2-5; D is possibly TRBD2 (5 bases). The CDR3 loop spans 12 amino acids. Germline V gene data show CDR1 as DFQATT and CDR2 as SNEGSKA (reference sequence). Trimming removed 5 bases from V and 5 bases from J, with 12 bases in between.

The CDR3 sequence: CASSPGQTYWRGGQGTQYF. The CDR3 region has the DNA TGCGCCAGCAGCCCAGGGCAGACCTACTGGCGGGGGGGCCAGGGTACGCAGTATTTT. V usage is TRBV4-3 and J usage is TRBJ2-3, with TRBD2 matching over 9 bases. Per germline, CDR1 LGHNA and CDR2 YSLEER. Trimming cost V 4 bases and J 8 bases; bases outside gene matches: 22. CDR3 size: 19 residues.